A selection of T cell receptor beta chains follows, all from one sample in a study of OX40 agonist ivuxolimab in advanced cancers. Sequencing was performed with immunoSEQ multiplex PCR; in TCRdb, only in-frame clones are kept and a portion is missing. The table includes about 20,000 clones, around 84% detected once. The sequencing here drew on CD4+ or CD8+ T cells sorted from blood, taken in a trial of the OX40 agonist ivuxolimab. These receptor sequences come from an adult with an advanced solid tumor such as melanoma, head and neck, liver or kidney cancer. Each CDR3 is given with its conserved first and last residue. D genes are given only for firm matches.

>TRBJ1-4|TRBD1|16|TRBV7-2
CASSLDRAKTNEKLFF
TGTGCCAGCAGCCTCGACAGGGCTAAAACTAATGAAAAACTGTTTTTT
>TRBJ2-5|NA|16|TRBV5-1
CASSLGEGGLQETQYF
TGCGCCAGCAGCTTGGGGGAAGGGGGACTCCAAGAGACCCAGTACTTC
>TRBJ2-7|NA|14|TRBV28
CASSLRGWSYEQYF
TGTGCCAGCAGTTTGAGAGGGTGGTCGTACGAGCAGTACTTC
>TRBJ2-7|NA|13|TRBV27
CASSVRGAYEQYF
TGTGCCAGCAGTGTCAGGGGGGCCTACGAGCAGTACTTC
>TRBJ1-2|NA|14|TRBV6-6
CASSYGQGRHGYTF
TGTGCCAGCAGTTACGGGCAGGGCAGGCATGGCTACACCTTC
>TRBJ1-5|NA|15|TRBV6-5
CASSSGRIGNQPQHF
TGTGCCAGCAGTTCAGGGAGGATAGGCAATCAGCCCCAGCATTTT
>TRBJ2-1|NA|15|TRBV19
CASSIGTPIYNEQFF
TGTGCCAGTAGTATAGGGACACCGATCTACAATGAGCAGTTCTTC
>TRBJ2-3|NA|15|TRBV27
CASSVASGGTDTQYF
TGTGCCAGCAGCGTAGCGTCCGGCGGCACAGATACGCAGTATTTT
>TRBJ1-1|NA|15|TRBV9
CASSGSWGMNTEAFF
TGTGCCAGCAGCGGGTCGTGGGGCATGAACACTGAAGCTTTCTTT
>TRBJ1-2|NA|15|TRBV29-1
CSVEDLNEAYYGYTF
TGCAGCGTTGAAGATCTTAACGAGGCCTACTATGGCTACACCTTC
>TRBJ2-7|NA|15|TRBV28
CASPPLEGPAYEQYF
TGTGCCTCCCCTCCCCTGGAAGGCCCAGCATACGAGCAGTACTTC
>TRBJ2-2|TRBD1|15|TRBV12-5
CASGPGTGLTGELFF
TGTGCTAGTGGCCCCGGGACAGGGCTCACCGGGGAGCTGTTTTTT
>TRBJ1-5|TRBD1|14|TRBV19
CASSAQGVLTPQHF
TGTGCCAGTAGTGCACAGGGGGTTCTAACGCCCCAGCATTTT
>TRBJ1-1|NA|13|TRBV7-3
CASSTLGGTEAFF
TGTGCCAGCAGCACCTTAGGGGGCACTGAAGCTTTCTTT
>TRBJ2-7|NA|13|TRBV29-1
CSVGTDPSYEQYF
TGCAGCGTTGGTACTGACCCATCCTACGAGCAGTACTTC